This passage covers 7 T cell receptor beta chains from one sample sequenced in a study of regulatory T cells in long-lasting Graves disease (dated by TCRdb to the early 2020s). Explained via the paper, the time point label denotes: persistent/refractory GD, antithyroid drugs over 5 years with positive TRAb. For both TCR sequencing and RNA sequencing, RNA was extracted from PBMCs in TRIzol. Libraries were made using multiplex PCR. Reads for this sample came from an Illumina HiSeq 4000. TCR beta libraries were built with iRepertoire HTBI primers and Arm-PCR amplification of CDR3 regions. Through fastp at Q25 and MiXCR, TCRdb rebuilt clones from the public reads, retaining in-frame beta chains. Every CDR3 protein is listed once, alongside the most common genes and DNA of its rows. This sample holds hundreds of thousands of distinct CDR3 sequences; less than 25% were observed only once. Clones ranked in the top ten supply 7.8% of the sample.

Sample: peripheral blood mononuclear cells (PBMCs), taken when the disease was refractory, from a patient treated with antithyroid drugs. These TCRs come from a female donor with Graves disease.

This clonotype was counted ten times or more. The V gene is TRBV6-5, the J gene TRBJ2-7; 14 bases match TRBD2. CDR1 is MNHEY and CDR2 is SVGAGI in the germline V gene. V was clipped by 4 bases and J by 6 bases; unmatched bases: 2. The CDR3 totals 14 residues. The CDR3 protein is CASSWGLAGAEQYF. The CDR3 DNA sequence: TGTGCCAGCAGTTGGGGACTAGCGGGAGCCGAGCAGTACTTC.

CDR3 bases: TGCAGTGCTAGATCCTTCGAGGATAGCAATCAGCCCCAGCATTTT. Amino acids: CSARSFEDSNQPQHF. The chain couples TRBV20-1 to TRBJ1-5; D call uncertain. CDR1 and CDR2 from the germline V gene are DFQATT and SNEGSKA (reference sequence). The CDR3 covers 15 residues. Trimming removed 2 bases from V and 0 bases from J, with 11 bases in between.

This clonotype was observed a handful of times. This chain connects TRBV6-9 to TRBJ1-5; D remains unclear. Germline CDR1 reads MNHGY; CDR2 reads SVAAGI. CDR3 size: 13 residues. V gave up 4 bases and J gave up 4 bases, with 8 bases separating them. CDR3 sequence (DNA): TGTGCCAGCAGTTGGACGGTAAATCAGCCCCAGCATTTT. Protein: CASSWTVNQPQHF.

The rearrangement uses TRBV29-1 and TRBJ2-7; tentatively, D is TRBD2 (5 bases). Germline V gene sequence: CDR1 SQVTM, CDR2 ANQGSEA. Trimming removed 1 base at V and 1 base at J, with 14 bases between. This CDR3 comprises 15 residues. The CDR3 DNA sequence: TGCAGCGTTGAAGGTGGGCAGGAGGAATCCTACGAGCAGTACTTC. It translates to CSVEGGQEESYEQYF.

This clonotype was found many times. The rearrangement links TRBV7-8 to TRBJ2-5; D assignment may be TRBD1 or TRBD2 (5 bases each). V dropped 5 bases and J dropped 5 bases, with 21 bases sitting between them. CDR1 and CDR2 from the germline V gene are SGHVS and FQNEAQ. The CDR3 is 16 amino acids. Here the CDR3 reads CASSPHRDLKGETQYF. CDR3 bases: TGTGCCAGCAGCCCCCACCGGGACCTAAAAGGGGAGACCCAGTACTTC.

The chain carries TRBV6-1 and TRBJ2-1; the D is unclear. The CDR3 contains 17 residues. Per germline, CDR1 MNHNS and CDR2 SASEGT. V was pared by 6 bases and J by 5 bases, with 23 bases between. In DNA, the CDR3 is TGTGCCAGCAGCTCGGCGCAGGCCGGAAGACCTGACAATGAGCAGTTCTTC. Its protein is CASSSAQAGRPDNEQFF.

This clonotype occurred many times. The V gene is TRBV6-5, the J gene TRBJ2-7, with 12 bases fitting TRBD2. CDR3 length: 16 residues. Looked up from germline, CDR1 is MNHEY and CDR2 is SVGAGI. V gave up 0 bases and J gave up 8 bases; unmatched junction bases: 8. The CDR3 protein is CASSYSELAGGVQQYF. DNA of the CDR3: TGTGCCAGCAGTTACTCGGAACTAGCGGGAGGAGTACAGCAGTACTTC.